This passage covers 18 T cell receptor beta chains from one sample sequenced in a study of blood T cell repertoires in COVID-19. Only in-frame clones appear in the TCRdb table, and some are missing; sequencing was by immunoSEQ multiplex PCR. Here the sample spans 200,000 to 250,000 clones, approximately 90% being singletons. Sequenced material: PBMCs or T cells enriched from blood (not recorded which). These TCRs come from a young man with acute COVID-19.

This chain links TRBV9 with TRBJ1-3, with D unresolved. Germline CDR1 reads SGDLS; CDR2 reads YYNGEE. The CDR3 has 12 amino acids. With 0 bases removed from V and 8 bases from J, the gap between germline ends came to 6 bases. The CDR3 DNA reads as TGTGCCAGCAGCGTAGGGAGGGACACCATATATTTT. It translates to CASSVGRDTIYF.

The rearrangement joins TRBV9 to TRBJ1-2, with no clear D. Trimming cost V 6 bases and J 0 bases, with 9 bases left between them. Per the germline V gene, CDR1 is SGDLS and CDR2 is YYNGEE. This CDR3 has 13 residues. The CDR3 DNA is TGTGCCAGCACTGCCAGGCCTAACTATGGCTACACCTTC. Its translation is CASTARPNYGYTF.

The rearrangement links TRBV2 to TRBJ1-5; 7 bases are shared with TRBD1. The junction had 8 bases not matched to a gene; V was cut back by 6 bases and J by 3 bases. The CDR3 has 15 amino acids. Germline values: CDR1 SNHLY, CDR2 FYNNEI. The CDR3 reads CASRPGTALNQPQHF. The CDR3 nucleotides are TGTGCCAGCAGGCCCGGGACAGCTCTCAATCAGCCCCAGCATTTT.

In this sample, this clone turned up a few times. This CDR3 is CASSLEWDRGDFEAFF. As DNA, the CDR3 is TGCGCCAGCAGTCTGGAGTGGGACAGGGGGGATTTTGAAGCTTTCTTT. The genes are TRBV10-2 and TRBJ1-1; 11 bases line up with TRBD1. This CDR3 region has 16 residues. The V segment lost 5 bases and the J segment 7 bases; nucleotides outside the gene matches: 12. The germline gives CDR1 WSHSY, CDR2 SAAADI.

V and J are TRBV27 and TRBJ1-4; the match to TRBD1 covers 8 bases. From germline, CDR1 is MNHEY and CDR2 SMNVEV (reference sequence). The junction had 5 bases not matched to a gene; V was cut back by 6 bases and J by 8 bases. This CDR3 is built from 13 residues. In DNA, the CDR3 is TGTGCCAGCAGGGACAGGGTTACCGAAAAACTGTTTTTT. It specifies CASRDRVTEKLFF.

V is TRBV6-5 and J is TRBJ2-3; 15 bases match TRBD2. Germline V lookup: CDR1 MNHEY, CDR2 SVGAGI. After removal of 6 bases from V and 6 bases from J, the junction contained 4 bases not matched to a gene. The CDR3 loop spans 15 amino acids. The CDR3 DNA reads TGTGCCAGCAGCGGACTAGCGGGAGGGCCCGATACGCAGTATTTT. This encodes CASSGLAGGPDTQYF.

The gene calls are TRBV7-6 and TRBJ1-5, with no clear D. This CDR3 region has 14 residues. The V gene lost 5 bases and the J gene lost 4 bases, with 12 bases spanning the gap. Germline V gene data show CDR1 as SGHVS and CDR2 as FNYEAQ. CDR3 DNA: TGTGCCAGCAGCCAGCGGTCAGGAAATCAGCCCCAGCATTTT. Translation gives CASSQRSGNQPQHF. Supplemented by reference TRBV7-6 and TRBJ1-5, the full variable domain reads GAGVSQSPRYKVTKRGQDVALRCDPISGHVSLYWYRQALGQGPEFLTYFNYEAQQDKSGLPNDRFSAERPEGSISTLTIQRTEQRDSAMYRCASSQRSGNQPQHFGDGTRLSIL.

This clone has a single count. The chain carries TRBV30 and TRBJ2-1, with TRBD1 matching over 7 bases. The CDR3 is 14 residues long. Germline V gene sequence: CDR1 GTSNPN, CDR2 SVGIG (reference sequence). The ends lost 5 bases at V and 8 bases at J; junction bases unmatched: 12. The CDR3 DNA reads TGTGCCTGGGCCTCTGTTGGACAGGTCTATGAGCAGTTCTTC. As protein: CAWASVGQVYEQFF.

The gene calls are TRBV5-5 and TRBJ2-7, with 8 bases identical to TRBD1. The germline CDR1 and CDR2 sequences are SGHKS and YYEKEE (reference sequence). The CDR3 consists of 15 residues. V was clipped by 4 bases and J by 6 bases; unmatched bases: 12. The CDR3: CASSASTGDPAEQYF. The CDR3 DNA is TGTGCCAGCAGCGCCTCGACAGGGGATCCCGCCGAGCAGTACTTC.

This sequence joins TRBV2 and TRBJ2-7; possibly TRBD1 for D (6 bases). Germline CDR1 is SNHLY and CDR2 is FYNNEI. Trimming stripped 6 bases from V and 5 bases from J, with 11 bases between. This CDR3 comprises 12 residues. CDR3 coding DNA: TGTGCCAGCAGCGTTTACAGGGACGAGCAGTACTTC. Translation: CASSVYRDEQYF.

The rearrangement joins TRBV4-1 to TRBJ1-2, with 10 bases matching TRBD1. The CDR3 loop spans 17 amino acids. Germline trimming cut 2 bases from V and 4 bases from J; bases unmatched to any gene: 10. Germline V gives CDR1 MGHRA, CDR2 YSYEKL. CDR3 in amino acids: CASSQNGGDRGTYGYTF. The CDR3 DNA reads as TGCGCCAGCAGCCAAAATGGGGGGGACAGGGGAACCTATGGCTACACCTTC.

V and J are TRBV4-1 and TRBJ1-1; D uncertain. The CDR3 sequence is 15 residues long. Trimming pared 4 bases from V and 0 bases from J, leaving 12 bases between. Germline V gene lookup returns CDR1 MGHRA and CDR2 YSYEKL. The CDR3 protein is CASSLPNVLNTEAFF. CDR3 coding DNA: TGCGCCAGCAGCCTCCCTAACGTACTGAACACTGAAGCTTTCTTT.

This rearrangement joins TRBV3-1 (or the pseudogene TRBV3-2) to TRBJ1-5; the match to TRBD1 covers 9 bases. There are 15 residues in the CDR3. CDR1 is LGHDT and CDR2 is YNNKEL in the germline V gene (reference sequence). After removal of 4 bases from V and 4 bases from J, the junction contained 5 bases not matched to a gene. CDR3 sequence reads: CASSLGTGFNQPQHF. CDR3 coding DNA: TGTGCCAGCAGCCTTGGGACAGGGTTTAATCAGCCCCAGCATTTT.

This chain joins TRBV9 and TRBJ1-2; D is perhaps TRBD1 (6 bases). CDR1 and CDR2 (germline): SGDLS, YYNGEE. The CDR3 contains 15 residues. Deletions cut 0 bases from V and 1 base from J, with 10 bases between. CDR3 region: CASSVGDRINYGYTF. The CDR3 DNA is TGTGCCAGCAGCGTAGGAGACAGGATTAACTATGGCTACACCTTC.

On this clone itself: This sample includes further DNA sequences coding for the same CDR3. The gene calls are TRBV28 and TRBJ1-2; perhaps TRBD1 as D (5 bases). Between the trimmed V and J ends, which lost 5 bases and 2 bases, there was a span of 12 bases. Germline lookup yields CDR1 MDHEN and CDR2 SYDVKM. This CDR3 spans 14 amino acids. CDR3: CASSSLGGNYGYTF. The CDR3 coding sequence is TGTGCCAGCAGTAGCCTCGGGGGGAACTATGGCTACACCTTC.

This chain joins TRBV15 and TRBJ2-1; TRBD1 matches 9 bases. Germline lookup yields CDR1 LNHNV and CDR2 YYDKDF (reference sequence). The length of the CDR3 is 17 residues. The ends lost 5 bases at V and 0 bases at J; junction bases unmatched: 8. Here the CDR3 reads CATSRQGVSSSYNEQFF. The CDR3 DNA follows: TGTGCCACCAGCCGACAGGGGGTAAGCAGCTCCTACAATGAGCAGTTCTTC.

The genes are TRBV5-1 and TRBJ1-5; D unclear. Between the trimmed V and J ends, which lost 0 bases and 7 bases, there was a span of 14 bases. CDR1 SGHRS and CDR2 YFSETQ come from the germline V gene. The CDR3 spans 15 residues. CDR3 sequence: CASSLESGSGQPQHF. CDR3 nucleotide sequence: TGCGCCAGCAGCTTGGAGTCAGGCTCTGGACAGCCCCAGCATTTT. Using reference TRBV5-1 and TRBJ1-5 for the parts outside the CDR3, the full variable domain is KAGVTQTPRYLIKTRGQQVTLSCSPISGHRSVSWYQQTPGQGLQFLFEYFSETQRNKGNFPGRFSGRQFSNSRSEMNVSTLELGDSALYLCASSLESGSGQPQHFGDGTRLSIL.

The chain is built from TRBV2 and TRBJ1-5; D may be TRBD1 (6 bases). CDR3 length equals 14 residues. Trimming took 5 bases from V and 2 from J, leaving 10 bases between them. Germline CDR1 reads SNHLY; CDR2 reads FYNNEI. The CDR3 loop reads CASSPGAGNQPQHF. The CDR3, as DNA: TGTGCCAGCAGTCCAGGGGCTGGCAATCAGCCCCAGCATTTT. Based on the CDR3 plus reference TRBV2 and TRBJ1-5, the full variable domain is EPEVTQTPSHQVTQMGQEVILRCVPISNHLYFYWYRQILGQKVEFLVSFYNNEISEKSEIFDDQFSVERPDGSNFTLKIRSTKLEDSAMYFCASSPGAGNQPQHFGDGTRLSIL.